This TCR beta chain is drawn from a study of T cell changes during pregnancy in multiple sclerosis. Germline V gene lookup returns CDR1 MNHEY and CDR2 SMNVEV (reference sequence). Between the trimmed V and J ends, which lost 7 bases and 2 bases, there was a span of 13 bases. The CDR3 is 14 residues long. Clones were sequenced by immunoSEQ multiplex PCR, and TCRdb holds only the in-frame ones, with some missing. The sample consists of about 120,000 clones, approximately 93% of them appearing once. The chain couples TRBV27 to TRBJ2-3; tentative D call: TRBD2 (6 bases). The specimen was peripheral blood, collected before pregnancy. The TCR comes from a female donor with multiple sclerosis, enrolled in a pregnancy study. CDR3 sequence reads: CASKVAENTDTQYF. CDR3 bases: TGTGCCAGCAAGGTAGCGGAGAACACAGATACGCAGTATTTT.